Below, 22 T cell receptor beta chains from the same sample are listed, as sequenced in a study of blood T cells in healthy people across ages. A second PCR, run for about 6 to 11 cycles, used a sample-barcoded 5' primer plus a J-beta primer mix. TCRdb analysed the 5' RACE reads with MiXCR anew, one entry per CDR3 protein. Of hundreds of thousands of distinct CDR3 sequences listed, 29% are singletons. Sequenced material: blood. The source of these receptors is a woman of 80 years or more in good health.

The sample holds a few counts of this clonotype. This rearrangement joins TRBV5-1 to TRBJ2-5; D is ambiguous. Trimming removed 4 bases at V and 11 bases at J, with 21 bases between. From germline, CDR1 is SGHRS and CDR2 YFSETQ. This CDR3 spans 14 amino acids. CDR3: CASSRGEFDNEQYF. CDR3 sequence (DNA): TGCGCCAGCAGCCGAGGAGAATTCGACAATGAGCAGTACTTC.

With respect to this clonotype: This may be a read error: a much more frequent sequence differs by one nucleotide. The V call is TRBV4-1, the J call TRBJ1-4; weak D call: TRBD1 (5 bases). Germline CDR1 MGHRA, CDR2 YSYEKL. Trimming left V 5 bases short and J 7 bases short, with 14 bases between. The CDR3 covers 14 residues. CDR3 nucleotides: TGCGCCAGCAGCTCGGACGGGGCCACTGAAAAACTGTTTTTT. It translates to CASSSDGATEKLFF.

The chain is built from TRBV20-1 and TRBJ2-7; D is uncertain. V was trimmed by 5 bases and J by 7 bases, leaving 12 bases between them. The germline gives CDR1 DFQATT, CDR2 SNEGSKA (reference sequence). CDR3 length equals 11 residues. The CDR3 DNA sequence: TGCAGTGCTTCCTTATACAATGAGCAGTACTTC. Protein product: CSASLYNEQYF.

V gene TRBV5-1 combines with J gene TRBJ2-1; the D call may be TRBD1 or TRBD2 (5 bases each). Germline-derived CDR1 and CDR2 are SGHRS and YFSETQ. The germline V and J ends were trimmed by 0 bases and 8 bases, with 18 bases remaining between them. The CDR3 covers 16 residues. The CDR3, as DNA: TGCGCCAGCAGCTTGGTAGGTCGGGACGGCGTCTATGAGCAGTTCTTC. This encodes CASSLVGRDGVYEQFF.

The chain is built from TRBV7-8 and TRBJ1-5; D gene ambiguous. Trimming pared 1 base from V and 6 bases from J, leaving 10 bases between. CDR1 is SGHVS and CDR2 is FQNEAQ in the germline V gene. This CDR3 region has 14 residues. The CDR3 DNA reads TGTGCCAGCAGCTTAGACTACCGTGGTCAGCCCCAGCATTTT. This codes for CASSLDYRGQPQHF.

J is TRBJ2-1 and V is TRBV27; D is possibly TRBD1 or TRBD2 (7 bases each). Between the trimmed V and J ends, which lost 6 bases and 5 bases, there was a span of 17 bases. From germline, CDR1 is MNHEY and CDR2 SMNVEV (reference sequence). The CDR3 length is 15 residues. CDR3 sequence: CASSRQGGSNNEQFF. CDR3 bases: TGTGCCAGCAGCCGACAGGGAGGGTCCAACAATGAGCAGTTCTTC.

There are many counts of this clonotype. The chain employs TRBV7-2 and TRBJ2-3; weak D call: TRBD2 (6 bases). The CDR3 is 15 amino acids. CDR1 is SGHTA, CDR2 FQGNSA, per germline. Between the trimmed V and J ends, which lost 1 base and 8 bases, there was a span of 16 bases. The CDR3 DNA is TGTGCCAGCAGCTTAGGCACGGAGGGACCGGGTACGCAGTATTTT. This gives the protein CASSLGTEGPGTQYF. Combining the CDR3 with reference TRBV7-2 and TRBJ2-3 gives the whole variable domain GAGVSQSPSNKVTEKGKDVELRCDPISGHTALYWYRQSLGQGLEFLIYFQGNSAPDKSGLPSDRFSAERTGGSVSTLTIQRTQQEDSAVYLCASSLGTEGPGTQYFGPGTRLTVL.

The rearrangement links TRBV11-2 to TRBJ2-7; 11 bases map to TRBD2. Trimming removed 3 bases from V and 2 bases from J; junction bases left unmatched: 3. Germline V gene data show CDR1 as SGHAT and CDR2 as FQNNGV. There are 15 residues in the CDR3. CDR3 nucleotide sequence: TGTGCCAGCAGCTTCCGACTAGCGGGGACCTACGAGCAGTACTTC. Translation: CASSFRLAGTYEQYF.

In regard to this clonotype: Since a much larger clone is just one base distant, this may be a read error. This sequence joins TRBV20-1 and TRBJ1-6; the D is unclear. V was trimmed by 5 bases and J by 14 bases, leaving 7 bases between them. The germline CDR1 and CDR2 sequences are DFQATT and SNEGSKA (reference sequence). This CDR3 contains 9 residues. CDR3 sequence: CSAGATLHF. For the CDR3, the DNA is TGCAGTGCTGGCGCCACCCTCCACTTT.

Details on this clonotype: A much larger clonotype is one base distant, so this may be a read error. The genes are TRBV12-3 or TRBV12-4 and TRBJ2-3, with TRBD2 matching over 12 bases. This CDR3 spans 16 amino acids. Here the CDR3 reads CASSLLAGGHADAQYF. The CDR3 coding sequence is TGTGCCAGCAGTTTGCTAGCGGGGGGGCATGCAGATGCGCAGTATTTT.

This clonotype was seen once. The rearrangement uses TRBV6-6 and TRBJ1-1; D is ambiguous. The CDR3 length is 16 residues. V was clipped by 2 bases and J by 0 bases, with 13 bases between them. Germline lookup yields CDR1 MNHNY and CDR2 SVGAGI (reference sequence). Written as DNA, the CDR3 is TGTGCCAGCAGTTACGTGCTATACACCATGAACACTGAAGCTTTCTTT. It yields the protein CASSYVLYTMNTEAFF.

The chain employs TRBV28 and TRBJ2-3, with a possible D match to TRBD1 (5 bases). V dropped 10 bases and J dropped 1 base, with 18 bases sitting between them. This CDR3 contains 15 residues. Germline V gene lookup returns CDR1 MDHEN and CDR2 SYDVKM. Written as DNA, the CDR3 is TGTGCCACCGCACTGGGCAGGGTGGGCACAGATACGCAGTATTTT. It translates to CATALGRVGTDTQYF.

Comment on this clonotype: At one end the junction does not follow the germline gene, possibly because of a read error. The chain uses TRBV12-3 or TRBV12-4 and TRBJ2-3; D is ambiguous. CDR3 size: 16 residues. The CDR3 reads CASKRRDLVSADAQYF. CDR3 bases: TGTGCCAGCAAAAGGAGAGACTTAGTGAGCGCAGATGCGCAGTATTTT.

A remark on this clonotype: This may be a read error, as it is one base from a much larger clone. The rearrangement links TRBV7-2 to TRBJ1-2; 7 nucleotides agree with TRBD1. Trimming at V came to 4 bases and at J to 8 bases, leaving 7 bases not matched to a gene. CDR3 size: 13 residues. Germline V CDR1 and CDR2: SGHTA, FQGNSA. CDR3 coding DNA: TGTACCAGCAGCTCCAGGGGGGGGCAAGGCTACACCTTC. As protein: CTSSSRGGQGYTF.

This clonotype occurred once. The CDR3 bases are TGTGCCAGCAGCTTAGGGACAGGGAGGCGTAACACTGAAGCTTTCTTT. It codes for CASSLGTGRRNTEAFF. The chain combines TRBV7-2 with TRBJ1-1, with TRBD1 identical over 8 bases. J lost 2 bases, V lost 1 base, and 6 bases had no gene match. CDR3 length equals 16 residues. Germline V gives CDR1 SGHTA, CDR2 FQGNSA.

The V and J genes are TRBV20-1 and TRBJ1-5; TRBD1 is a possible D gene (6 bases). From germline, CDR1 is DFQATT and CDR2 SNEGSKA (reference sequence). V lost 5 bases and J 2 bases, leaving 25 bases between the germline ends. The length of the CDR3 is 18 residues. CDR3 loop: CSASPQLGQMRGNQPQHF. As DNA, the CDR3 is TGCAGTGCTTCTCCGCAACTCGGACAGATGAGAGGCAATCAGCCCCAGCATTTT.

Many counts were recorded for this clonotype. The CDR3 region has the DNA TGTGCCAGCAGCACAGGCGGTTACGAGCAGTACTTC. This translates into CASSTGGYEQYF. This rearrangement joins TRBV6-5 to TRBJ2-7, with a tentative D call TRBD1 (5 bases). Germline CDR1 and CDR2: MNHEY and SVGAGI. The CDR3 is made up of 12 amino acids. The V end was cut by 6 bases, the J end by 4 bases, with 10 bases between.

About this clonotype itself: This sequence may be a read error, since a much larger clone differs from it by one base. The chain couples TRBV7-2 to TRBJ1-4, with 9 bases fitting TRBD1. Germline CDR1 is SGHTA and CDR2 is FQGNSA. This CDR3 contains 18 residues. The CDR3 is CVSSPSGTGRATNEKLFF. CDR3 nucleotides: TGTGTCAGCAGCCCCTCCGGGACAGGGCGTGCAACTAATGAAAAACTGTTTTTT.

This rearrangement joins TRBV10-3 to TRBJ2-5; tentatively, D is TRBD1 (6 bases). The CDR3 has 17 residues. Trimming removed 0 bases from V and 5 bases from J, with 19 bases in between. Per germline, CDR1 ENHRY and CDR2 SYGVKD. CDR3 sequence (DNA): TGTGCCATCAGTGAGTCTTTACTGACAGGAACAGGGGAGACCCAGTACTTC. It is translated as CAISESLLTGTGETQYF.

A word on this clonotype: With a much larger clone just one base away, this may be a read error. The rearrangement uses TRBV4-3 and TRBJ2-7, with 7 bases identical to TRBD1. Germline CDR1 is LGHNA and CDR2 is YSLEER. The CDR3 is 16 residues long. CDR3 in amino acids: CAGSQGVGTDHYEQYF. The CDR3 coding sequence is TGCGCCGGCAGCCAGGGGGTGGGGACAGACCATTACGAGCAGTACTTC.

This clonotype has a count of ten or more. The chain joins TRBV18 to TRBJ2-5; 7 positions match TRBD1. CDR3 length: 17 residues. Trimming took 0 bases from V and 4 from J; bases not matched to a gene: 11. The V gene's germline CDR1 is KGHSH and CDR2 LQKENI. This CDR3 reads CASSPPHDRVGRETQYF. The CDR3 bases are TGTGCCAGCTCACCACCGCACGACAGGGTCGGGCGAGAGACCCAGTACTTC.

This clonotype has at least ten counts. V gene TRBV5-6 combines with J gene TRBJ2-7; unclear D gene. Between the trimmed V and J ends, which lost 4 bases and 3 bases, there was a span of 17 bases. CDR1 is SGHDT and CDR2 is YYEEEE in the germline V gene. The CDR3 covers 15 residues. Written as DNA, the CDR3 is TGTGCCAGCAGCCCTCAACCCCGGGCACACTACGAGCAGTACTTC. Its translation: CASSPQPRAHYEQYF.